The 22 T cell receptor beta chains reported below all come from one sample, sequenced in a study of shared clonotypes between healthy human individuals. The method was immunoSEQ multiplex PCR; TCRdb's version includes in-frame clones alone and lacks a portion of them. The sample holds fewer than 650,000 clones; around 78% are singletons and the top ten take approximately 12%. Sequenced input: PBMCs. The source is a woman in her 40s in good health. Some clones in this sample may be carry-over from other donors' samples.

This chain uses TRBV5-1 with TRBJ2-1, with 7 positions matching TRBD2. The CDR3 runs 14 residues. The ends lost 4 bases at V and 5 bases at J; junction bases unmatched: 6. Looked up from germline, CDR1 is SGHRS and CDR2 is YFSETQ. The CDR3 coding sequence is TGCGCCAGCAGCGAGGGACTACCTGACAATGAGCAGTTCTTC. Translation: CASSEGLPDNEQFF.

This chain links TRBV2 with TRBJ2-3; D gene ambiguous. The CDR3 loop spans 13 amino acids. Germline V gene data show CDR1 as SNHLY and CDR2 as FYNNEI. V was cut by 2 bases and J by 7 bases, with 10 bases left in between. The CDR3 protein is CASSEYGQYTQYF. The CDR3 region has the DNA TGTGCCAGCAGTGAATATGGCCAGTATACGCAGTATTTT.

Of note for this clone: A single base is all that separates this from a far larger clone, so a read error is likely. The rearrangement links TRBV29-1 to TRBJ1-2; 7 positions agree with TRBD1. The CDR3 length is 14 residues. Germline CDR1 reads SQVTM; CDR2 reads ANQGSEA. J was trimmed by 6 bases and V by 0 bases; bases with no gene match: 7. CDR3 sequence (DNA): TGCAGCGTTGAAGATCGGGTGACAGGGAATGGCTACACCTTC. Its protein product is CSVEDRVTGNGYTF.

The genes are TRBV18 and TRBJ2-5; 7 bases match TRBD1. CDR1 and CDR2 from the germline V gene are KGHSH and LQKENI. This CDR3 contains 14 residues. The V gene end was trimmed by 5 bases and the J gene end by 4 bases; junction bases not matched to a gene: 7. In nucleotides, the CDR3 is TGTGCCAGCTCATTTACAGGGGCTGTAGAGACCCAGTACTTC. Translating gives CASSFTGAVETQYF.

The chain couples TRBV28 to TRBJ1-2; 7 nucleotides line up with TRBD1. This CDR3 has 16 amino acids. From germline, CDR1 is MDHEN and CDR2 SYDVKM. The junction had 13 bases not matched to a gene; V was cut back by 7 bases and J by 2 bases. CDR3 nucleotide sequence: TGTGCCAGCACCCAGGACAGGACCTCCACAAACTATGGCTACACCTTC. Protein product: CASTQDRTSTNYGYTF.

This rearrangement joins TRBV7-9 to TRBJ1-4, with D unresolved. V lost 6 bases, J lost 8 bases, and 19 bases lay in between. The germline V gene has CDR1 SEHNR and CDR2 FQNEAQ (reference sequence). This CDR3 is 15 amino acids long. Here the CDR3 reads CASSLPLGEGEKLFF. The CDR3 coding sequence is TGTGCCAGCAGTCTACCTCTTGGGGAGGGCGAAAAACTGTTTTTT.

This clone was seen only a few times. The chain has TRBV30 and TRBJ2-1; 8 nucleotides agree with TRBD1. Germline V gives CDR1 GTSNPN, CDR2 SVGIG (reference sequence). CDR3 length: 10 residues. After removal of 6 bases from V and 12 bases from J, the junction contained 4 bases not matched to a gene. CDR3 region: CACRQGSQFF. CDR3 nucleotide sequence: TGTGCCTGTAGACAGGGGTCGCAGTTCTTC.

The V call is TRBV7-9, the J call TRBJ2-3, with D unresolved. V was cut by 1 base and J by 2 bases, with 4 bases left in between. The germline V gene encodes CDR1 SEHNR and CDR2 FQNEAQ (reference sequence). The CDR3 extends over 13 amino acids. The DNA for the CDR3 is TGTGCCAGCAGCTTAGAGGCCACAGATACGCAGTATTTT. This translates into CASSLEATDTQYF.

The CDR3 DNA reads TGTGCCAGCAGTTCCTTGACAGGGGCGGGGACAGATACGCAGTATTTT. Translation: CASSSLTGAGTDTQYF. V usage is TRBV27 and J usage is TRBJ2-3; 8 bases agree with TRBD1. The CDR3 has 16 amino acids. The V gene end was trimmed by 4 bases and the J gene end by 3 bases; junction bases not matched to a gene: 9. CDR1 is MNHEY, CDR2 SMNVEV, per germline (reference sequence).

This chain connects TRBV11-2 to TRBJ2-1; TRBD1 agrees at 9 bases. The CDR3 runs 14 residues. The V gene end was trimmed by 5 bases and the J gene end by 4 bases; junction bases not matched to a gene: 3. Germline-derived CDR1 and CDR2 are SGHAT and FQNNGV. CDR3 residues: CASSTGQGYNEQFF. In nucleotides, the CDR3 is TGTGCCAGCAGCACGGGACAGGGTTACAATGAGCAGTTCTTC.

The V and J genes are TRBV4-1 and TRBJ1-2; 7 nucleotides line up with TRBD1. V dropped 0 bases and J dropped 8; count of bases not matched to a gene: 9. Germline-derived CDR1 and CDR2 are MGHRA and YSYEKL. There are 15 residues in the CDR3. The CDR3, as DNA: TGCGCCAGCAGCCAAGATCCAGGGGGACCCTTCGGCTACACCTTC. Protein product: CASSQDPGGPFGYTF.

The chain has TRBV5-1 and TRBJ2-7; no reliable D call. Per the germline V gene, CDR1 is SGHRS and CDR2 is YFSETQ. Trimming removed 4 bases at V and 0 bases at J, with 17 bases between. CDR3 length: 16 residues. CDR3 amino acids: CASSPTDRLDSYEQYF. CDR3 in DNA: TGCGCCAGCAGCCCGACCGACCGACTGGACTCCTACGAGCAGTACTTC.

The chain combines TRBV7-9 with TRBJ1-2, with no clear D. CDR3 length: 14 amino acids. Looked up from germline, CDR1 is SEHNR and CDR2 is FQNEAQ (reference sequence). V lost 0 bases and J lost 6, with 11 bases in between. CDR3: CASSLALIFHGYTF. DNA for the CDR3: TGTGCCAGCAGCTTAGCCCTAATATTCCATGGCTACACCTTC.

This chain connects TRBV7-9 to TRBJ1-1, with TRBD1 identical over 8 bases. This CDR3 contains 14 residues. Germline V gene sequence: CDR1 SEHNR, CDR2 FQNEAQ (reference sequence). The V segment lost 5 bases and the J segment 4 bases; nucleotides outside the gene matches: 6. The CDR3 nucleotides read TGTGCCAGCAGCCCACAGGGGGGGAGCACTGAAGCTTTCTTT. This gives the protein CASSPQGGSTEAFF.

There are a few counts of this clone. V usage is TRBV7-2 and J usage is TRBJ1-2; perhaps TRBD1 as D (5 bases). V was clipped by 1 base and J by 7 bases, with 16 bases between them. This CDR3 spans 15 amino acids. Germline assignment: CDR1 SGHTA and CDR2 FQGNSA. CDR3 loop: CASSLDARVKSGYTF. The CDR3 nucleotides read TGTGCCAGCAGCTTAGATGCCAGGGTAAAGAGTGGCTACACCTTC.

This clone has just one count. One base separates it from a far larger clone, so it is likely a read error. The genes are TRBV5-1 and TRBJ2-7; D is possibly TRBD2 (5 bases). This CDR3 spans 13 amino acids. V lost 7 bases and J lost 2, with 13 bases in between. Germline values: CDR1 SGHRS, CDR2 YFSETQ. The CDR3 coding sequence is TGCGCCAGCCGCCGGCCGGGAACCTACGAGCAGTACTTC. Translating gives CASRRPGTYEQYF.

The gene calls are TRBV9 and TRBJ1-2; 7 nucleotides match TRBD1. The CDR3 runs to 13 residues. In germline, CDR1 is SGDLS, CDR2 YYNGEE. Trimming at V came to 2 bases and at J to 6 bases, leaving 4 bases not matched to a gene. CDR3: CASSVDRVDGYTF. Here the CDR3 DNA reads TGTGCCAGCAGCGTCGACAGGGTGGATGGCTACACCTTC.

This clone was picked up one time. V is TRBV28 and J is TRBJ2-5, with D possibly being TRBD1 (5 bases). Germline CDR1 is MDHEN and CDR2 is SYDVKM. V was cut by 6 bases and J by 2 bases, with 10 bases left in between. This CDR3 comprises 13 residues. CDR3 amino acids: CASRETAQETQYF. CDR3 DNA sequence: TGTGCCAGCAGGGAGACAGCACAAGAGACCCAGTACTTC.

The V call is TRBV18, the J call TRBJ2-7, with D possibly being TRBD1 (5 bases). With 4 bases removed from V and 6 bases from J, the gap between germline ends came to 19 bases. Germline loops: CDR1 KGHSH, CDR2 LQKENI. CDR3 size: 15 residues. The CDR3 sequence: CASSLTRQGLSEQYF. The CDR3 nucleotides are TGTGCCAGCTCACTTACAAGGCAGGGTCTATCCGAGCAGTACTTC.

This sequence joins TRBV10-3 and TRBJ2-1; 12 nucleotides align to TRBD2. CDR3 length: 15 residues. The germline V gene has CDR1 ENHRY and CDR2 SYGVKD. The V segment lost 8 bases and the J segment 8 bases; nucleotides outside the gene matches: 10. CDR3 sequence reads: CAIGGLAGGSDEQFF. DNA for the CDR3: TGTGCCATCGGGGGGCTAGCGGGAGGGTCCGATGAGCAGTTCTTC.

The chain has TRBV19 and TRBJ1-2; the D gene is possibly TRBD1 (5 bases). The V gene's germline CDR1 is LNHDA and CDR2 SQIVND (reference sequence). The CDR3 loop spans 14 amino acids. Trimming removed 3 bases from V and 2 bases from J, with 10 bases in between. CDR3 sequence: CASSIPTDNYGYTF. The CDR3 coding sequence is TGTGCCAGTAGTATCCCGACAGACAACTATGGCTACACCTTC.

The V gene is TRBV27, the J gene TRBJ2-7; 12 bases map to TRBD2. Germline trimming cut 5 bases from V and 0 bases from J; bases unmatched to any gene: 2. CDR1 and CDR2 (germline): MNHEY, SMNVEV (reference sequence). The CDR3 sequence is 15 residues long. The CDR3, as DNA: TGTGCCAGCAGTCTAGCGGGGGGGAGCTCCTACGAGCAGTACTTC. Protein: CASSLAGGSSYEQYF.